The 5 T cell receptor beta chains below come from one sample, sequenced in a study of shared clonotypes between healthy human individuals. TCRdb's table, derived via immunoSEQ multiplex PCR, lists solely in-frame clones and lacks some. The table includes around 500,000 clones, around 80% detected once. Sequenced material: PBMCs. The receptors were gathered from a woman between 40 and 55 years old in good health. Some clones in this sample may be carry-over from other donors' samples.

The chain recombines TRBV10-2 with TRBJ1-2; 7 bases fit TRBD1. CDR3 length: 16 residues. The V gene's germline CDR1 is WSHSY and CDR2 SAAADI. The V and J ends lost 3 bases and 5 bases, in that order; junction bases with no gene match: 12. The CDR3 loop is CASSEGGVSAQYGYTF. CDR3 sequence (DNA): TGCGCCAGCAGTGAAGGGGGCGTCTCCGCCCAATATGGCTACACCTTC.

This rearrangement joins TRBV2 to TRBJ2-1; D not certain. The CDR3 is 13 amino acids. The germline CDR1 and CDR2 sequences are SNHLY and FYNNEI. The germline V and J ends were trimmed by 5 bases and 7 bases, with 12 bases remaining between them. The CDR3 loop reads CASSRDVGNEQFF. CDR3 DNA sequence: TGTGCCAGCAGTAGGGATGTTGGAAATGAGCAGTTCTTC. The whole variable domain, filled in from reference TRBV2 and TRBJ2-1, reads EPEVTQTPSHQVTQMGQEVILRCVPISNHLYFYWYRQILGQKVEFLVSFYNNEISEKSEIFDDQFSVERPDGSNFTLKIRSTKLEDSAMYFCASSRDVGNEQFFGPGTRLTVL.

The rearrangement links TRBV29-1 to TRBJ2-5, with D unclear. The CDR3 is 13 amino acids. The germline V gene has CDR1 SQVTM and CDR2 ANQGSEA. V shed 7 bases and J shed 4 bases, with 16 bases lying between them. The CDR3 loop reads CSDRAGTGETQYF. In DNA, the CDR3 is TGCAGCGACCGGGCAGGTACCGGAGAGACCCAGTACTTC.

This clone appeared a few times. The chain joins TRBV5-1 to TRBJ1-1; a possible D gene is TRBD1 (5 bases). Germline CDR1 is SGHRS and CDR2 is YFSETQ. This CDR3 region has 17 residues. V was clipped by 0 bases and J by 4 bases, with 19 bases between them. CDR3 region: CASSLAPLDSIGTEAFF. The CDR3 DNA reads as TGCGCCAGCAGCTTGGCCCCCCTTGACAGTATTGGCACTGAAGCTTTCTTT.

This clone occurred once. The chain combines TRBV29-1 with TRBJ2-3; D is unclear. This CDR3 is built from 14 residues. Germline-derived CDR1 and CDR2 are SQVTM and ANQGSEA. The CDR3 coding sequence is TGCAGTGGCCTCGAAGCGTTGAAGTTAGATACGCAGTATTTT. The encoded protein is CSGLEALKLDTQYF.